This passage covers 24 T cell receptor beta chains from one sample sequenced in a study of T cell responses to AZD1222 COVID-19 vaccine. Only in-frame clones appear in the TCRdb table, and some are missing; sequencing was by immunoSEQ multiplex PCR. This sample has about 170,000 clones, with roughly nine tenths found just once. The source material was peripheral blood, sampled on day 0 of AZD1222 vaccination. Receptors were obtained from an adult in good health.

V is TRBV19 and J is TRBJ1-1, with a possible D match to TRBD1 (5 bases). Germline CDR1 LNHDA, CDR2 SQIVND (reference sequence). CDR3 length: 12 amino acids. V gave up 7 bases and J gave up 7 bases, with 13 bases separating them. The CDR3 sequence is CASKDGAVEAFF. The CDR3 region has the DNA TGTGCCAGTAAGGACGGGGCCGTTGAAGCTTTCTTT.

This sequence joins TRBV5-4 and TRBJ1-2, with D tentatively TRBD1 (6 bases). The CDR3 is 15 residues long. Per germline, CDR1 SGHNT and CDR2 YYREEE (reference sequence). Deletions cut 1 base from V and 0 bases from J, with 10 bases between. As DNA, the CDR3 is TGTGCCAGCAGCTTGCGGGGGGCCGCTAACTATGGCTACACCTTC. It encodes CASSLRGAANYGYTF.

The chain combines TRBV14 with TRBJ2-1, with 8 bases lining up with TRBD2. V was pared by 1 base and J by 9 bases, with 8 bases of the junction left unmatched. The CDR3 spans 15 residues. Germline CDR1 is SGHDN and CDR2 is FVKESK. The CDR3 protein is CASSQGGSGIGEQFF. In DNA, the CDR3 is TGTGCCAGCAGCCAAGGGGGTAGCGGGATTGGTGAGCAGTTCTTC.

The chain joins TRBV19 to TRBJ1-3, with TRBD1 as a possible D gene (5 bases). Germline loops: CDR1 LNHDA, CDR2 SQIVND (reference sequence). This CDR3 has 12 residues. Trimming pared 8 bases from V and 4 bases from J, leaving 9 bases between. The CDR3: CASEGYGNTIYF. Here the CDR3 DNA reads TGTGCCAGTGAGGGGTACGGAAACACCATATATTTT.

The CDR3: CASRYRQATNEKLFF. Here the CDR3 DNA reads TGTGCCAGCAGATACCGACAGGCAACTAATGAAAAACTGTTTTTT. The chain joins TRBV2 to TRBJ1-4; tentative D call: TRBD1 (6 bases). The CDR3 runs to 15 residues. V was trimmed by 6 bases and J by 0 bases, leaving 11 bases between them. Germline V gene lookup returns CDR1 SNHLY and CDR2 FYNNEI.

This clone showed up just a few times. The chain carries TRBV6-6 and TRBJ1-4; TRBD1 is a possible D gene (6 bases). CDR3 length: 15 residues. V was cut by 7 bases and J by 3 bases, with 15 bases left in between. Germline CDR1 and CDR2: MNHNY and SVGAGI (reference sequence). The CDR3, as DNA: TGTGCCAGCAAGTCCCCAGGGGCTTCTAATGAAAAACTGTTTTTT. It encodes CASKSPGASNEKLFF.

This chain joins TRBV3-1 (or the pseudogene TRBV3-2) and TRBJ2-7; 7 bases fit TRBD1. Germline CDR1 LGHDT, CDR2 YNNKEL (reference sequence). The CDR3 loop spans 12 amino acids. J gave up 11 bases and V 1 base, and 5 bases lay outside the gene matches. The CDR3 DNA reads TGTGCCAGCAGCCAAGTGGGGACAGCGGAGTACTTC. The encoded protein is CASSQVGTAEYF.

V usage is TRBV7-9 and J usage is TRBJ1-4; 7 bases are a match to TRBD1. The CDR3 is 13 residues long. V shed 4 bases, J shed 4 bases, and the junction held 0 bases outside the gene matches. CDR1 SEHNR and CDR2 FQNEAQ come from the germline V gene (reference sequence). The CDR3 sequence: CASSWDSNEKLFF. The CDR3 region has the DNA TGTGCCAGCAGCTGGGACAGTAATGAAAAACTGTTTTTT.

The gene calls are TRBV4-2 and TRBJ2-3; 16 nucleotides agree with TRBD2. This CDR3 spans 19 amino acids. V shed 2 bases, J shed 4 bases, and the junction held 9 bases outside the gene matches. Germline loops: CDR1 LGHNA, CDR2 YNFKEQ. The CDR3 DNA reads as TGTGCCAGCAGCCAATCTCCGGGACTAGCGGGAGGGCCCGCAGATACGCAGTATTTT. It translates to CASSQSPGLAGGPADTQYF.

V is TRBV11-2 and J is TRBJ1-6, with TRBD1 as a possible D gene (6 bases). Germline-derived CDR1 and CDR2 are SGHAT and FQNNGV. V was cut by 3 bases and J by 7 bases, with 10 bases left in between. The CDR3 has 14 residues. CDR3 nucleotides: TGTGCCAGCAGCTTCAGGGGCCTAAATTCACCCCTCCACTTT. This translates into CASSFRGLNSPLHF.

The CDR3 DNA sequence: TGTGCCAGCAGTCTCCTTGAGGGACTAGCGGGAGGAAACTCTTTGGTCTACGAGCAGTACTTC. This gives the protein CASSLLEGLAGGNSLVYEQYF. This chain links TRBV28 with TRBJ2-7; 15 bases are shared with TRBD2. The V segment lost 5 bases and the J segment 3 bases; nucleotides outside the gene matches: 20. The CDR3 has 21 amino acids. Germline V gives CDR1 MDHEN, CDR2 SYDVKM.

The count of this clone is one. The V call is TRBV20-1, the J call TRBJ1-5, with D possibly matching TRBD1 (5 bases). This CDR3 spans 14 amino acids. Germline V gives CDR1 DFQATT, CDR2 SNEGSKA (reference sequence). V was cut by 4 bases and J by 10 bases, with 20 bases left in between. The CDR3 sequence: CSAIEDPQGSPQHF. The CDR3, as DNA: TGCAGTGCTATTGAGGATCCGCAGGGATCTCCCCAGCATTTT.

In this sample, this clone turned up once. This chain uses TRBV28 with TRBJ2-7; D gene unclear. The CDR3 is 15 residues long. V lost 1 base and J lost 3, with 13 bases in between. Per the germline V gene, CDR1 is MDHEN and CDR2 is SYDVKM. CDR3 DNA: TGTGCCAGCAGTTTATCAGTGATGGGCAGCTACGAGCAGTACTTC. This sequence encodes CASSLSVMGSYEQYF.

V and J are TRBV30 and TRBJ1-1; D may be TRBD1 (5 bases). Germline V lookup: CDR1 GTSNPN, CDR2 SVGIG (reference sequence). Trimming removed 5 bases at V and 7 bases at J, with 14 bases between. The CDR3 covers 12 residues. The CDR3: CAWAPHRNEAFF. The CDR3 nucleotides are TGTGCCTGGGCACCCCACAGGAATGAAGCTTTCTTT.

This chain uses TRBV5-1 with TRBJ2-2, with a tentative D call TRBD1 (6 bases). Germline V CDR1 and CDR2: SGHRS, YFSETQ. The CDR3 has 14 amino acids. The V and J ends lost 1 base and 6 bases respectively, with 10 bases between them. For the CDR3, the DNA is TGCGCCAGCAGCTTGCAGGGGTCGGCCGGGGAGCTGTTTTTT. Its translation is CASSLQGSAGELFF.

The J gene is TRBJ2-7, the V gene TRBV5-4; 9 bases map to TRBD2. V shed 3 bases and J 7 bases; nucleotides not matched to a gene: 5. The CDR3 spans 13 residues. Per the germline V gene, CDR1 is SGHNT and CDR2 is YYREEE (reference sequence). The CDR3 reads CASSSGLANEQYF. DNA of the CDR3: TGTGCCAGCAGCTCCGGACTAGCGAATGAGCAGTACTTC.

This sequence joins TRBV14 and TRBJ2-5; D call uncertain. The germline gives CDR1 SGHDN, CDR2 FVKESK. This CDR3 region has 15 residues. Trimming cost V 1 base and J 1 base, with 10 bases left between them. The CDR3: CASSQVGPLQETQYF. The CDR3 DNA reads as TGTGCCAGCAGCCAAGTTGGGCCGCTCCAAGAGACCCAGTACTTC.

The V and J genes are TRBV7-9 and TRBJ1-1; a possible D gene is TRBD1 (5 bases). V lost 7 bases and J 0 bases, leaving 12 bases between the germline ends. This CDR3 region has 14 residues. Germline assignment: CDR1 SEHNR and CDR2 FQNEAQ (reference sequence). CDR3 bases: TGTGCCAGCACCTCTAAGGGACTGAACACTGAAGCTTTCTTT. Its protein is CASTSKGLNTEAFF.

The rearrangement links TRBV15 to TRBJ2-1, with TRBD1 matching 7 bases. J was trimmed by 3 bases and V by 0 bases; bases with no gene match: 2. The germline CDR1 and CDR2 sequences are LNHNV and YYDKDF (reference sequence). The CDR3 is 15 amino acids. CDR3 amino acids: CATSRDRGYYNEQFF. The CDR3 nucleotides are TGTGCCACCAGCAGAGACAGGGGGTACTACAATGAGCAGTTCTTC.

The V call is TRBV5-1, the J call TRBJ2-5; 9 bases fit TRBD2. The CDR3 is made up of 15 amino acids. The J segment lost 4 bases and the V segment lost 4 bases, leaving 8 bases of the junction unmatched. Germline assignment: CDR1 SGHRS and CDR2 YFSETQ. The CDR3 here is CASSHIAGEGETQYF. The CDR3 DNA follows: TGCGCCAGCAGCCATATAGCGGGAGAGGGAGAGACCCAGTACTTC. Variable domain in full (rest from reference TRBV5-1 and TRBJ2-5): KAGVTQTPRYLIKTRGQQVTLSCSPISGHRSVSWYQQTPGQGLQFLFEYFSETQRNKGNFPGRFSGRQFSNSRSEMNVSTLELGDSALYLCASSHIAGEGETQYFGPGTRLLVL.

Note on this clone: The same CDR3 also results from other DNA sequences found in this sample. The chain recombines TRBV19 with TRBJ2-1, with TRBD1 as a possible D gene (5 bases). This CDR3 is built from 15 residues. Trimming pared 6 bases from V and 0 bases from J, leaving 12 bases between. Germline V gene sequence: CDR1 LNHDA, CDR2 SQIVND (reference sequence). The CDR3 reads CASRPDRSSYNEQFF. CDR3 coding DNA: TGTGCCAGTAGACCAGACAGAAGCTCCTACAATGAGCAGTTCTTC.

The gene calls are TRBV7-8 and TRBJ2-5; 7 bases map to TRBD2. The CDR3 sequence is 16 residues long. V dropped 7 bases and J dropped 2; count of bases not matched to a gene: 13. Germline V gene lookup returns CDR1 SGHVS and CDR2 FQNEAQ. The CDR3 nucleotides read TGTGCCAGCAACCCTTTGACGGGGGAGGGACAAGAGACCCAGTACTTC. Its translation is CASNPLTGEGQETQYF.

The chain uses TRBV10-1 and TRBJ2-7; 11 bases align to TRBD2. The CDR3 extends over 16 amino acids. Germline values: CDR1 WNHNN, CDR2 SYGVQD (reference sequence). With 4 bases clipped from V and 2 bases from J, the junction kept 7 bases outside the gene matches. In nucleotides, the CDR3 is TGCGCCAGCAGTGTGCCGGGACTAGCGGTAACCTACGAGCAGTACTTC. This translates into CASSVPGLAVTYEQYF.

CDR3 in DNA: TGTGCCAGCAGCTTGACTAGGAGGGGGGCCTACGAGCAGTACTTC. This codes for CASSLTRRGAYEQYF. V gene TRBV5-8 combines with J gene TRBJ2-7; either TRBD1 or TRBD2 may fit D (6 bases each). There are 15 residues in the CDR3. Germline CDR1 SGHTS, CDR2 YDEGEE. Trimming cost V 1 base and J 2 bases, with 13 bases left between them.